These T cell receptor beta chains were read from a single sample in a study of control samples from healthy donors and cancer patients. Using immunoSEQ multiplex PCR, the repertoire was profiled, and TCRdb retains in-frame clones only, with some absent. The sample lists 45,000 or so clones; roughly 90% were seen once. Sequenced: PBMCs. The receptors stem from a woman aged 40-49 years with head and neck cancer. Both conserved end residues are trimmed from each CDR3. The size field is filled for only some rows; it gives once, few, many or a size class.

cdr3_aa	v_call	clone_size
ASSQITGVGETQY	TRBV5-6	.
ATSDSGGEGDTQY	TRBV24-1	.
AWSVAGGEIDTQY	TRBV30	.
ATSSRQGAGGLF	TRBV15	.
ASSAGRFSGNTIY	TRBV5-6	once
ASSLGDREIVTIY	TRBV5-1	once
ASSTALRQGNGYT	TRBV7-9	.
ASSLTVNQPQH	TRBV5-1	once
ASSSYPTDNEQF	TRBV7-3	.
AISSDSFTQY	TRBV10-3	.
ASSLAIGGTEAF	TRBV5-5	.
ASSPHEAASGANVLT	TRBV4-1	.
ASSPSAGARGNTIY	TRBV3-1/TRBV3-2	.
ASSHLDSNGYT	TRBV11-2	.
ASSATGVEQF	TRBV9	.
ASSRTATGELF	TRBV6-5	.
ASTFLLRGTGELF	TRBV5-1	.
ASSQDVGYNEQF	TRBV3-1/TRBV3-2	.
ASGLGSGGYDTEAF	TRBV12-5	.
ASSILQGLNNQPQH	TRBV19	.